This T cell receptor beta chain comes out of a study of T cells in localized non-small cell lung cancer. General study findings and limits: Among blood samples, higher T cell density accompanied longer overall survival. Sequencing covered just one tumor region, so heterogeneity cannot be ruled out.

Regarding this clone: Its target is unknown.

Profiling relied on immunoSEQ multiplex PCR, and the TCRdb table lists in-frame clones only, not all of them. The sample holds just over 4,000 clones; over 30% are singletons and the top ten take about 5.6%. This TCR was recovered from a woman between 35 and 70 years old with stage I lung adenocarcinoma. The material sequenced was lung tumor tissue, taken before any cancer treatment.

The CDR3: CASSQGDQPQHF. CDR3 bases: TGTGCCAGCAGCCAGGGTGATCAGCCCCAGCATTTT. The chain recombines TRBV28 with TRBJ1-5, with D maybe TRBD1 (5 bases). Germline lookup yields CDR1 MDHEN and CDR2 SYDVKM. Deletions cut 6 bases from V and 5 bases from J, with 8 bases between. CDR3 length equals 12 residues.